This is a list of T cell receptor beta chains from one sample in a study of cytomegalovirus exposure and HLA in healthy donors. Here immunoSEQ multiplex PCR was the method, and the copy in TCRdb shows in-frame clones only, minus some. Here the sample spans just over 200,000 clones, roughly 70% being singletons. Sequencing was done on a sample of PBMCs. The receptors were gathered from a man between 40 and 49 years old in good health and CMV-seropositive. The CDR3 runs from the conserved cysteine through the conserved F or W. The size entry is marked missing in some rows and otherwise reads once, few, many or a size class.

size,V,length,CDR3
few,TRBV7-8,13,CASTPDQGNEQFF
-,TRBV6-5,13,CASSNGQVAEAFF
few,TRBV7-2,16,CASSLGFAGYGYEQYF
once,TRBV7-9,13,CSSSPRGNYGYTF
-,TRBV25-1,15,CASSDNREVTLGYTF
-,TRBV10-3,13,CATLRTGDQPQHF
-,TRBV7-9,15,CSSSHDSSYNSPLHF
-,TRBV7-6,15,CASSLAAQGDSPLHF
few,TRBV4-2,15,CASSQIQGFNQPQHF
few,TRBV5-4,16,CASSLLVRGGTDTQYF
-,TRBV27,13,CASSKTAEYGYTF
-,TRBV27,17,CASSLSMAGYSNQPQHF
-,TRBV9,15,CASSRSGGAYNEQFF
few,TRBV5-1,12,CVSSFMYNEQFF
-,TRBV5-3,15,CARSTLLLANYGYTF
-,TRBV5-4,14,CASSPRQQNTEAFF
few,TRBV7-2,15,CASSLSGGNNEKLFF
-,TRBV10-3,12,CAISSGRAEAFF
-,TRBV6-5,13,CASSYRDSTEAFF
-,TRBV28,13,CASSSTGAYGYTF
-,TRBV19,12,CASTRGNTEAFF
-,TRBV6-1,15,CASSGGLVGQETQYF
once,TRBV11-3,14,CASSSGFAHNEQFF
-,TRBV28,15,CASGPGTEYNSPLHF